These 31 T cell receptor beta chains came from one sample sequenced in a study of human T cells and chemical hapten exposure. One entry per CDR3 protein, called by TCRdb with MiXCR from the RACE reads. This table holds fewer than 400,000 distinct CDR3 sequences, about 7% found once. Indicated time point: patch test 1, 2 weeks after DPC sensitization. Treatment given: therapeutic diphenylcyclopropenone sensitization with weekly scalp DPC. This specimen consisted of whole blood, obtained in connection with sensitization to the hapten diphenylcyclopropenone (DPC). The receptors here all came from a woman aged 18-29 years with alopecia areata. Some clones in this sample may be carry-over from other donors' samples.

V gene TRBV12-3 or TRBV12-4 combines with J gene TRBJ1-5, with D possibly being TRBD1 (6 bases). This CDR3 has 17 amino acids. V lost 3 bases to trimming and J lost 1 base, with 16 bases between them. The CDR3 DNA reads TGTGCCAGCAGTTTGGGGACATGGACCGAAAGCAATCAGCCCCAGCATTTT. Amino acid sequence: CASSLGTWTESNQPQHF.

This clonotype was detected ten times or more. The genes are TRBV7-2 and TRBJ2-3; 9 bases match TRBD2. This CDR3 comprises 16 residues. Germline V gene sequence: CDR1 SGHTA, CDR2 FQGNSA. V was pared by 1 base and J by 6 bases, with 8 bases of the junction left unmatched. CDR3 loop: CASSLVGGGALDTQYF. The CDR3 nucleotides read TGTGCCAGCAGCTTAGTGGGCGGGGGGGCCCTGGATACGCAGTATTTT.

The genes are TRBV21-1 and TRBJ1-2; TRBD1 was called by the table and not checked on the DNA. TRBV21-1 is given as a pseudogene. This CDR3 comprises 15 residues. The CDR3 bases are TGTGCCAGCAGCAAAGATAACAGGGGGCGCGATGGCTACACCTTC. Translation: CASSKDNRGRDGYTF.

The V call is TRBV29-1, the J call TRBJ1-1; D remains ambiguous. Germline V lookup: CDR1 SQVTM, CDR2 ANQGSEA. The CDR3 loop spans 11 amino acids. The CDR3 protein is CRGSLGTEAFF. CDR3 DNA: TGCAGGGGAAGTTTGGGCACTGAAGCTTTCTTT.

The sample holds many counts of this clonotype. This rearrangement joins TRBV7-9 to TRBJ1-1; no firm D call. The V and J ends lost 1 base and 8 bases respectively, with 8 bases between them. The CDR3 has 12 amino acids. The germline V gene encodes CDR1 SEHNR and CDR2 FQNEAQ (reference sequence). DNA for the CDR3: TGTGCCAGCAGCTTAGACTGGGGAGAAGCTTTCTTT. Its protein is CASSLDWGEAFF. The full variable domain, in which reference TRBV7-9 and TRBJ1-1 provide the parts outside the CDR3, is DTGVSQNPRHKITKRGQNVTFRCDPISEHNRLYWYRQTLGQGPEFLTYFQNEAQLEKSRLLSDRFSAERPKGSFSTLEIQRTEQGDSAMYLCASSLDWGEAFFGQGTRLTVV.

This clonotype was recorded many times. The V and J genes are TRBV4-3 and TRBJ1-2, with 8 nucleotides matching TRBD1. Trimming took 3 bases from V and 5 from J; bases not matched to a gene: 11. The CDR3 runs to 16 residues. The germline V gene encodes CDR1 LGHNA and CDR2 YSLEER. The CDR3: CASSHELRTGRYGYTF. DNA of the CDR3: TGCGCCAGCAGCCATGAATTGCGGACAGGGCGATATGGCTACACCTTC.

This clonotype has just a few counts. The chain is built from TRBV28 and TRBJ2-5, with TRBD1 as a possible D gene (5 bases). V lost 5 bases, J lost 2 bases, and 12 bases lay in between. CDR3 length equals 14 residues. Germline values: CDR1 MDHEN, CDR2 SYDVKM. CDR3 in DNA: TGTGCCAGCAGTCCTCCAGGGTATCAAGAGACCCAGTACTTC. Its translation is CASSPPGYQETQYF.

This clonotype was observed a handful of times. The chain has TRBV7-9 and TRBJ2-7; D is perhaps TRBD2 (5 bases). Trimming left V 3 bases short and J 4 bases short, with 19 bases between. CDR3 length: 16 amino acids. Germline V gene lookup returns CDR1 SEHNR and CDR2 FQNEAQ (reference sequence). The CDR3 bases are TGTGCCAGCAGCTTCCCCCCGGGATCTCAAGGGTACGAGCAGTACTTC. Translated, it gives CASSFPPGSQGYEQYF.

The CDR3 coding sequence is TGCAGTGCTAGAGGCGCCGCCTACAGAGCTTTCTTT. Encoded protein: CSARGAAYRAFF. The chain links TRBV20-1 to TRBJ1-1; D gene unclear. V gave up 1 base and J gave up 10 bases, with 13 bases separating them. This CDR3 has 12 residues. From germline, CDR1 is DFQATT and CDR2 SNEGSKA (reference sequence).

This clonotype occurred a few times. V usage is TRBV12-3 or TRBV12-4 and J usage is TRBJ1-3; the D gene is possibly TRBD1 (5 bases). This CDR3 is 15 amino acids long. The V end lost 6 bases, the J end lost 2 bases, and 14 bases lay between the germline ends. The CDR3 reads CASRHSDSPGNTIYF. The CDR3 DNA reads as TGTGCCAGCAGACACTCCGACAGCCCTGGAAACACCATATATTTT.

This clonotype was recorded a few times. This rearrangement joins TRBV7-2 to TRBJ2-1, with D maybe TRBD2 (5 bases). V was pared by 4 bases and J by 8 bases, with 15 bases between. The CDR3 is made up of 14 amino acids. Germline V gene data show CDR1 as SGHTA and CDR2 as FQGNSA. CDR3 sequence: CASSSELVFDEQFF. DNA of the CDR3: TGTGCCAGCAGCTCGGAACTAGTTTTCGATGAGCAGTTCTTC. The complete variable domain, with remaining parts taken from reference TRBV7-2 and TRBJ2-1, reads GAGVSQSPSNKVTEKGKDVELRCDPISGHTALYWYRQSLGQGLEFLIYFQGNSAPDKSGLPSDRFSAERTGGSVSTLTIQRTQQEDSAVYLCASSSELVFDEQFFGPGTRLTVL.

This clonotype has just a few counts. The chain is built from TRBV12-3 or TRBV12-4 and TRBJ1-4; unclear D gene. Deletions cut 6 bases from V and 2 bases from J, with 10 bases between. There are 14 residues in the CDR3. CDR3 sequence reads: CASRVQTTNEKLFF. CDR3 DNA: TGTGCCAGCAGGGTCCAAACGACTAATGAAAAACTGTTTTTT.

This CDR3 is CASSPYSGGGNEQYF. CDR3 nucleotide sequence: TGTGCCAGCAGCCCCTATAGCGGGGGGGGTAACGAGCAGTACTTC. The chain combines TRBV28 with TRBJ2-7; 11 nucleotides agree with TRBD2. V gave up 6 bases and J gave up 5 bases; unmatched junction bases: 9. The CDR3 totals 15 residues. Germline-derived CDR1 and CDR2 are MDHEN and SYDVKM.

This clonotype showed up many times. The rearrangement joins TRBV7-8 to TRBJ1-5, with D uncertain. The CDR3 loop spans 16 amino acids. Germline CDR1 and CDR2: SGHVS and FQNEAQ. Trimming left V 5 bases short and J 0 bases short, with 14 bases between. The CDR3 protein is CASSALKIYSNQPQHF. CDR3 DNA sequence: TGTGCCAGCAGCGCTTTGAAGATTTATAGCAATCAGCCCCAGCATTTT.

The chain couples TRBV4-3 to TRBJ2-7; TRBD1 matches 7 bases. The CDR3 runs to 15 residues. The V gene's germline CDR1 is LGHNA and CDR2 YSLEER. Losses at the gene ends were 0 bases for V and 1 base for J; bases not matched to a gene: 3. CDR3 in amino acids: CASSQDRTGSYEQYF. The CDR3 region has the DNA TGCGCCAGCAGCCAAGATCGGACAGGATCCTACGAGCAGTACTTC.

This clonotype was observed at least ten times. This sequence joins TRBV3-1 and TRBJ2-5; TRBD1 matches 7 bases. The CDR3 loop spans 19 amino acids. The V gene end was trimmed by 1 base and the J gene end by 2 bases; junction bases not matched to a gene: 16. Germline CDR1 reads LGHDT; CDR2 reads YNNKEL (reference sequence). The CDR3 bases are TGTGCCAGCAGCCAAGCCACCGGGACAGATTATGACCCACAAGAGACCCAGTACTTC. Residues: CASSQATGTDYDPQETQYF.

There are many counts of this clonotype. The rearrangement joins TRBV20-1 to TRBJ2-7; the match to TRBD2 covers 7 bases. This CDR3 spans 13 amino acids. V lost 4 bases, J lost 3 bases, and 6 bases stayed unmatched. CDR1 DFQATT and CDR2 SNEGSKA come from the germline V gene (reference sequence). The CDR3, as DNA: TGCAGTGCTAACGGACTAGTCGTCTACGAGCAGTACTTC. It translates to CSANGLVVYEQYF.

The CDR3 coding sequence is TGTGCCAGCGCCGCGGCAGACACAGATACGCAGTATTTT. Its protein is CASAAADTDTQYF. The rearrangement joins TRBV7-9 to TRBJ2-3; D uncertain. The germline V gene has CDR1 SEHNR and CDR2 FQNEAQ (reference sequence). This CDR3 contains 13 residues. With 8 bases removed from V and 2 bases from J, the gap between germline ends came to 11 bases.

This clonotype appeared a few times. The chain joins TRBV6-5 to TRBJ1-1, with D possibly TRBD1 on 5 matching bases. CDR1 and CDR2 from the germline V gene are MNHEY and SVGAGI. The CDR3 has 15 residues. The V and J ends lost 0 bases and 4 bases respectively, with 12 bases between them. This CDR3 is CASSYSYRGGTEAFF. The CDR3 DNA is TGTGCCAGCAGTTACTCTTATAGGGGTGGCACTGAAGCTTTCTTT.

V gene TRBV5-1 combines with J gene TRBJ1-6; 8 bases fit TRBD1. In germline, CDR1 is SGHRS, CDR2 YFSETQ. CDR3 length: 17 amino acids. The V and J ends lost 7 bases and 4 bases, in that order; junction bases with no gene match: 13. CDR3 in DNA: TGCGCCAGCGTCTCCTCCGACAGGGGTTATTATAATTCACCCCTCCACTTT. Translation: CASVSSDRGYYNSPLHF.

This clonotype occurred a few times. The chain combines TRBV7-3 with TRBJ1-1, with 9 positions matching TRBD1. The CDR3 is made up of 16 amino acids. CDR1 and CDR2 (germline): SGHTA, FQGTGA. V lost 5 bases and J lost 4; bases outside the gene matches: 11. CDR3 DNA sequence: TGTGCCAGCAGCCCCGAGGACAGGGGCGGGGGCACTGAAGCTTTCTTT. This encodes CASSPEDRGGGTEAFF.

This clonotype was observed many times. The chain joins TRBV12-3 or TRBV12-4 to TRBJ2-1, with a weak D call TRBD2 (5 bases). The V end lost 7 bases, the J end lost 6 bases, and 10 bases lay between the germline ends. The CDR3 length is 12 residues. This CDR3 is CASTREGNEQFF. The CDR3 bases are TGTGCCAGCACCCGCGAGGGCAATGAGCAGTTCTTC.

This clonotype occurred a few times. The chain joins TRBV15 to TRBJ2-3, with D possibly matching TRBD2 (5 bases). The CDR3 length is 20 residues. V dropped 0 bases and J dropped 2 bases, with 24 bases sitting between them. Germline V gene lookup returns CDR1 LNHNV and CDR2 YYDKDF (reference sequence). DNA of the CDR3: TGTGCCACCAGCAGAGATGGTCTAACGAAGAGTCCGGGATTCACAGATACGCAGTATTTT. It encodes CATSRDGLTKSPGFTDTQYF.

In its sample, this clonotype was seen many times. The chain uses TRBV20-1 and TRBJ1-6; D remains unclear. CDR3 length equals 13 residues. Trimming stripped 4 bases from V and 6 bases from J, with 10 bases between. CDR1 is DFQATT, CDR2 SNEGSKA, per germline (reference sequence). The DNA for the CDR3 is TGCAGTGCTATCTTTAAGGGTAATTCACCCCTCCACTTT. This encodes CSAIFKGNSPLHF.

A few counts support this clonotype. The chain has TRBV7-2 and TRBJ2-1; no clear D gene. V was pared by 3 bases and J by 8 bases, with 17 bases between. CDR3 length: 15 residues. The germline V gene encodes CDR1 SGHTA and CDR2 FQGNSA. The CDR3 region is CASSLMNRGFDEQFF. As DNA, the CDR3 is TGTGCCAGCAGCTTGATGAATCGTGGCTTCGATGAGCAGTTCTTC.

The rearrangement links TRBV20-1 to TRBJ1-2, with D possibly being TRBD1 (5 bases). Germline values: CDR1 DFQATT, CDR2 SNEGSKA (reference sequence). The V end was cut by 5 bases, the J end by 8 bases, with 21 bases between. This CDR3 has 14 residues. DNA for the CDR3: TGCAGTGCTGGGGGAGACCGCCCTCTTCGCGGCTACACCTTC. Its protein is CSAGGDRPLRGYTF.

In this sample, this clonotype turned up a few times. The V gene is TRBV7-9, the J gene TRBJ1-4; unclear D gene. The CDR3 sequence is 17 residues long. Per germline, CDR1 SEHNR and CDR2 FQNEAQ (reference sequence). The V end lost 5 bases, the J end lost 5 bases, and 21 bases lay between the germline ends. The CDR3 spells CASSPVKPGYKNEKLFF. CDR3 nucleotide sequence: TGTGCCAGCAGCCCAGTTAAGCCAGGTTATAAGAATGAAAAACTGTTTTTT.

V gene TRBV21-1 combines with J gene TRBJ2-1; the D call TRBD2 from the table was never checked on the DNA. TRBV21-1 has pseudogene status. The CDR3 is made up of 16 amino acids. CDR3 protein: CASSQGGLATYNEQFF. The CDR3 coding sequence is TGTGCCAGCAGCCAAGGGGGACTAGCGACCTACAATGAGCAGTTCTTC.

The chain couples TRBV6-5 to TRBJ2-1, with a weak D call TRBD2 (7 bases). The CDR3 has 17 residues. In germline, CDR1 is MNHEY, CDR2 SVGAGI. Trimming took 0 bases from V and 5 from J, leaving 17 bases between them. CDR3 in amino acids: CASSYSMRGRLNNEQFF. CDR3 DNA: TGTGCCAGCAGTTACTCGATGCGGGGGCGGCTCAACAATGAGCAGTTCTTC.

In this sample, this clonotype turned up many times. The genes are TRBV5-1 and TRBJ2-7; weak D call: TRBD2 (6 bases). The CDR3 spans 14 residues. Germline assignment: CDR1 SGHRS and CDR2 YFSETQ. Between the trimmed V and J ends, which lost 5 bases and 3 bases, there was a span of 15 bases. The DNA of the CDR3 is TGCGCCAGCAGTTCAGGGACTGAATTCTACGAGCAGTACTTC. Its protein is CASSSGTEFYEQYF.

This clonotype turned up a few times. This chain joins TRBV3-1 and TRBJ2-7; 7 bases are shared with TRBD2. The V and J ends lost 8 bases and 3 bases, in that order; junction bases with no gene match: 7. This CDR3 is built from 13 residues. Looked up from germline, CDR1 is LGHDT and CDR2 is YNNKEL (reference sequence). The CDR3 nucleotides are TGTGCCAGCGGGGGGACTACTTACTACGAGCAGTACTTC. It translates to CASGGTTYYEQYF.